The present TCR beta chain was sequenced within a study of blood T cell repertoires in COVID-19. Participant reports of clinical history set cohort assignment. Two negative PCRs, clearance, or symptom resolution characterized the recovered Cohort 3 donors. This table comes from immunoSEQ multiplex PCR, and its TCRdb copy is limited to in-frame clones, with some not included. Among approximately 350,000 clones listed, 75% to 90% were seen once. The CDR3 runs to 12 residues. CDR1 is GTSNPN and CDR2 is SVGIG in the germline V gene (reference sequence). V lost 8 bases and J 4 bases, leaving 12 bases between the germline ends. In this sample, this clone turned up once.

The sample taken for sequencing was PBMCs or T cells enriched from blood (not recorded which). This rearrangement joins TRBV30 to TRBJ1-5, with D unresolved. This clonotype was sampled from a man between 18 and 35 years old who had recovered from COVID-19. Here the CDR3 DNA reads TGTGCCGGAGGGTTGGGGAATCAGCCCCAGCATTTT. Amino acid sequence: CAGGLGNQPQHF.